The 26 T cell receptor beta chains below all came from one sample that was sequenced in a study of shared T cell receptors in the human thymus. TCRdb's table, derived via immunoSEQ multiplex PCR, lists solely in-frame clones and lacks some. This table holds roughly 500,000 clones, 75% to 85% found once. Separately, the same data were catalogued under a study of human thymus T cells.

Sequencing used thymocytes. Receptor source: a boy in the first two years of life with a congenital heart defect.

The chain has TRBV15 and TRBJ2-1, with TRBD2 matching 13 bases. This CDR3 spans 15 amino acids. Germline CDR1 and CDR2: LNHNV and YYDKDF (reference sequence). V dropped 5 bases and J dropped 9; count of bases not matched to a gene: 7. CDR3 DNA: TGTGCCACCAGCCGTAGGACTAGCGGGAGTAGTGAGCAGTTCTTC. Amino acid sequence: CATSRRTSGSSEQFF.

V is TRBV2 and J is TRBJ2-3; no firm D call. V was clipped by 5 bases and J by 0 bases, with 9 bases between them. The CDR3 sequence is 14 residues long. In germline, CDR1 is SNHLY, CDR2 FYNNEI. DNA of the CDR3: TGTGCCAGCAGTCCCTCCGGGAGCACAGATACGCAGTATTTT. This gives the protein CASSPSGSTDTQYF.

The rearrangement uses TRBV7-2 and TRBJ2-7; unclear D gene. V lost 5 bases and J 9 bases, leaving 17 bases between the germline ends. The germline V gene encodes CDR1 SGHTA and CDR2 FQGNSA. The CDR3 is 13 amino acids. DNA of the CDR3: TGTGCCAGCAGCCCACATCATGATGAAGTGCAGTACTTC. Protein: CASSPHHDEVQYF.

This clone has only a few counts. V and J are TRBV29-1 and TRBJ2-4, with a possible D match to TRBD2 (6 bases). V was pared by 7 bases and J by 0 bases, with 22 bases between. Germline-derived CDR1 and CDR2 are SQVTM and ANQGSEA. The CDR3 has 17 residues. The CDR3 bases are TGCAGCGCTACCGGGTGGGAGGTCCTTTTAGCCAAAAACATTCAGTACTTC. Encoded protein: CSATGWEVLLAKNIQYF.

The rearrangement uses TRBV4-2 and TRBJ2-1; possibly TRBD2 for D (6 bases). The CDR3 extends over 17 amino acids. V was cut by 4 bases and J by 4 bases, with 20 bases left in between. Germline values: CDR1 LGHNA, CDR2 YNFKEQ. In nucleotides, the CDR3 is TGTGCCAGCAGCCCCAGCGAGGGAGGAATTTCTTACAATGAGCAGTTCTTC. Amino acid sequence: CASSPSEGGISYNEQFF.

The chain is built from TRBV6-5 and TRBJ2-7; 7 bases agree with TRBD2. The CDR3 runs 16 residues. Germline V gene lookup returns CDR1 MNHEY and CDR2 SVGAGI. The V gene end was trimmed by 0 bases and the J gene end by 6 bases; junction bases not matched to a gene: 11. The CDR3 here is CASSYSTGLHIFEQYF. The CDR3 DNA follows: TGTGCCAGCAGTTACTCGACGGGACTACACATTTTCGAGCAGTACTTC.

This clone has a single count. The chain carries TRBV5-1 and TRBJ2-7; 9 bases map to TRBD1. V was pared by 1 base and J by 0 bases, with 2 bases of the junction left unmatched. CDR3 length equals 15 residues. The germline V gene encodes CDR1 SGHRS and CDR2 YFSETQ. CDR3 region: CASSLPGQGSYEQYF. For the CDR3, the DNA is TGCGCCAGCAGCTTGCCGGGACAGGGCTCCTACGAGCAGTACTTC.

The chain employs TRBV4-1 and TRBJ2-7; 7 bases are shared with TRBD1. Germline V gene data show CDR1 as MGHRA and CDR2 as YSYEKL. V trimming: 0 bases; J trimming: 2 bases; junction bases outside the gene matches: 13. The CDR3 has 18 amino acids. CDR3 DNA: TGCGCCAGCAGCCAAGAGTTTGATTTTGAGACAGGGACCTACGAGCAGTACTTC. Amino acids: CASSQEFDFETGTYEQYF.

This sequence joins TRBV4-3 and TRBJ2-5; 9 bases match TRBD1. This CDR3 contains 16 residues. Germline V lookup: CDR1 LGHNA, CDR2 YSLEER. After removal of 0 bases from V and 5 bases from J, the junction contained 7 bases not matched to a gene. CDR3 sequence: CASSQDTGTGWETQYF. Written as DNA, the CDR3 is TGCGCCAGCAGCCAAGATACAGGGACAGGGTGGGAGACCCAGTACTTC.

This clone showed up just once. The chain carries TRBV23-1 and TRBJ2-3; no reliable D call. TRBV23-1 is an open reading frame whose function is uncertain. This CDR3 has 14 residues. Trimming cost V 4 bases and J 2 bases, with 10 bases left between them. The CDR3: CASSPTLNTDTQYF. The CDR3 nucleotides read TGCGCCAGCAGTCCAACCCTAAACACAGATACGCAGTATTTT.

The CDR3 DNA follows: TGTGCCAGTAGCCCCGGGACAGGGAACACCGGGGAGCTGTTTTTT. Amino acid sequence: CASSPGTGNTGELFF. The chain couples TRBV19 to TRBJ2-2; 8 positions agree with TRBD1. J was trimmed by 1 base and V by 6 bases; bases with no gene match: 4. Germline CDR1 is LNHDA and CDR2 is SQIVND (reference sequence). The CDR3 is 15 amino acids.

The chain employs TRBV4-3 and TRBJ2-3; D is possibly TRBD1 (5 bases). The ends were cut back, 0 bases at V and 3 bases at J, with 13 bases in the middle. Germline-derived CDR1 and CDR2 are LGHNA and YSLEER. The CDR3 has 16 residues. CDR3 region: CASSQDRVRDTDTQYF. The CDR3 nucleotides are TGCGCCAGCAGCCAAGACAGGGTAAGGGATACAGATACGCAGTATTTT.

V is TRBV19 and J is TRBJ1-1; no firm D call. Germline CDR1 and CDR2: LNHDA and SQIVND (reference sequence). The CDR3 extends over 14 amino acids. Trimming pared 0 bases from V and 4 bases from J, leaving 9 bases between. The DNA of the CDR3 is TGTGCCAGTAGTATAGATGGAGGGTCCACTGAAGCTTTCTTT. The encoded protein is CASSIDGGSTEAFF.

In this sample, this clone turned up once. The chain has TRBV5-1 and TRBJ1-2; TRBD1 is a possible D gene (5 bases). The germline V gene encodes CDR1 SGHRS and CDR2 YFSETQ. The V end lost 4 bases, the J end lost 4 bases, and 8 bases lay between the germline ends. The CDR3 runs 12 residues. The DNA for the CDR3 is TGCGCCAGCAGCCTCGGGGGCTATGGCTACACCTTC. It translates to CASSLGGYGYTF.

J is TRBJ2-1 and V is TRBV6-4; D ambiguous. Germline V gene data show CDR1 as MRHNA and CDR2 as SNTAGT. Trimming removed 2 bases at V and 5 bases at J, with 16 bases between. The CDR3 spans 16 residues. The CDR3 nucleotides are TGTGCCAGCAGTGACGTCGGTAGGTTGGAGAACAATGAGCAGTTCTTC. Translated: CASSDVGRLENNEQFF.

The V gene is TRBV6-5, the J gene TRBJ2-7, with 8 nucleotides matching TRBD1. The CDR3 has 13 residues. Trimming took 6 bases from V and 6 from J; bases not matched to a gene: 7. Germline V gene sequence: CDR1 MNHEY, CDR2 SVGAGI. DNA for the CDR3: TGTGCCAGCAGCCTCGGACAGGGTGGCGAGCAGTACTTC. Its protein is CASSLGQGGEQYF.

The chain couples TRBV28 to TRBJ2-5, with TRBD1 matching 10 bases. CDR3 length: 16 amino acids. The J segment lost 5 bases and the V segment lost 3 bases, leaving 9 bases of the junction unmatched. The V gene's germline CDR1 is MDHEN and CDR2 SYDVKM. The DNA of the CDR3 is TGTGCCAGCAGTTTGGGAAGACAGGGGGCGTTGGAGACCCAGTACTTC. The encoded protein is CASSLGRQGALETQYF.

V usage is TRBV10-3 and J usage is TRBJ2-7; D is ambiguous. V was pared by 2 bases and J by 3 bases, with 23 bases between. CDR3 size: 18 residues. Germline V gene lookup returns CDR1 ENHRY and CDR2 SYGVKD. As DNA, the CDR3 is TGTGCCATCAGTGAGACGCGCCTAACCGGGTCGAATGTCTACGAGCAGTACTTC. This translates into CAISETRLTGSNVYEQYF.

This clone was counted between two and nine times. The chain couples TRBV10-3 to TRBJ2-3; tentatively, D is TRBD2 (6 bases). V gave up 4 bases and J gave up 4 bases, with 9 bases separating them. Germline V gene sequence: CDR1 ENHRY, CDR2 SYGVKD. This CDR3 is built from 13 residues. CDR3 DNA: TGTGCCATCAGTGGAAGGGAGGCAGATACGCAGTATTTT. Protein product: CAISGREADTQYF.

This clone was detected a few times. The V and J genes are TRBV2 and TRBJ1-5; D perhaps matches TRBD1 (5 bases). Germline loops: CDR1 SNHLY, CDR2 FYNNEI. V lost 1 base and J 1 base, leaving 8 bases between the germline ends. The CDR3 consists of 15 residues. CDR3 residues: CASSEGGGSNQPQHF. In nucleotides, the CDR3 is TGTGCCAGCAGTGAAGGGGGCGGAAGCAATCAGCCCCAGCATTTT. The whole variable domain, filled in from reference TRBV2 and TRBJ1-5, reads EPEVTQTPSHQVTQMGQEVILRCVPISNHLYFYWYRQILGQKVEFLVSFYNNEISEKSEIFDDQFSVERPDGSNFTLKIRSTKLEDSAMYFCASSEGGGSNQPQHFGDGTRLSIL.

CDR3 nucleotides: TGCAGTGCTAGGGGCGACGAGACCCAGTACTTC. It yields the protein CSARGDETQYF. V and J are TRBV20-1 and TRBJ2-5, with no clear D. This CDR3 region has 11 residues. Trimming pared 3 bases from V and 5 bases from J, leaving 7 bases between. From germline, CDR1 is DFQATT and CDR2 SNEGSKA (reference sequence).

The chain uses TRBV10-3 and TRBJ1-2; tentative D call: TRBD1 (6 bases). Germline V gene sequence: CDR1 ENHRY, CDR2 SYGVKD. The CDR3 contains 13 residues. V gave up 7 bases and J gave up 3 bases, with 12 bases separating them. CDR3 coding DNA: TGTGCCATCAAGACCGAGGGGGACTATGGCTACACCTTC. This encodes CAIKTEGDYGYTF.

This sequence joins TRBV30 and TRBJ2-5; 7 bases are shared with TRBD1. There are 18 residues in the CDR3. Germline values: CDR1 GTSNPN, CDR2 SVGIG (reference sequence). Trimming removed 1 base from V and 0 bases from J; junction bases left unmatched: 14. The DNA of the CDR3 is TGTGCCTGGAGTGCGAGGTACAAGGGGGCCAAGTACCAAGAGACCCAGTACTTC. Its translation: CAWSARYKGAKYQETQYF.

The V call is TRBV10-2, the J call TRBJ2-1, with 11 bases fitting TRBD2. In germline, CDR1 is WSHSY, CDR2 SAAADI. The trim removed 6 bases at V and 2 bases at J, leaving 3 bases unmatched. The CDR3 is 15 amino acids. CDR3 region: CASRTGLAAYNEQFF. CDR3 in DNA: TGCGCCAGCAGGACGGGACTAGCGGCCTACAATGAGCAGTTCTTC.

The chain links TRBV29-1 to TRBJ2-7, with D maybe TRBD1 (6 bases). The CDR3 extends over 13 amino acids. Trimming took 6 bases from V and 3 from J, leaving 15 bases between them. Germline V gene sequence: CDR1 SQVTM, CDR2 ANQGSEA. CDR3 nucleotides: TGCAGCGTATTACAGGGCCTTAACTACGAGCAGTACTTC. This translates into CSVLQGLNYEQYF.

This rearrangement joins TRBV5-1 to TRBJ2-7, with D perhaps matching TRBD2 (5 bases). Germline V gene sequence: CDR1 SGHRS, CDR2 YFSETQ. Trimming pared 4 bases from V and 2 bases from J, leaving 19 bases between. The CDR3 is made up of 16 amino acids. CDR3 nucleotide sequence: TGCGCCAGCAGCCCGGGGTGGCAGGAGGCGGCCTACGAGCAGTACTTC. It codes for CASSPGWQEAAYEQYF.